These 4 T cell receptor beta chains originate from one sample sequenced in a study of blood T cell repertoires in COVID-19. Generated by immunoSEQ multiplex PCR, the TCRdb table keeps only in-frame clones and is missing some. The profile shows about 280,000 clones, over 75% of them singletons. Specimen: peripheral blood. These receptors came from a human donor in a cohort sampled during active COVID-19.

J is TRBJ1-4 and V is TRBV5-1; tentative D call: TRBD1 (5 bases). With 0 bases removed from V and 5 bases from J, the gap between germline ends came to 14 bases. The CDR3 loop spans 16 amino acids. Germline V gives CDR1 SGHRS, CDR2 YFSETQ. CDR3 in amino acids: CASSLGSRAGNEKLFF. In DNA, the CDR3 is TGCGCCAGCAGCTTGGGGTCCAGGGCCGGGAATGAAAAACTGTTTTTT.

This clone appeared a few times. This chain uses TRBV5-1 with TRBJ2-3; 10 nucleotides match TRBD2. The J segment lost 3 bases and the V segment lost 4 bases, leaving 17 bases of the junction unmatched. Germline V gene lookup returns CDR1 SGHRS and CDR2 YFSETQ. The CDR3 runs 19 residues. The chain's CDR3 is CASSGILAGPLWRTDTQYF. The DNA for the CDR3 is TGCGCCAGCAGCGGCATACTAGCGGGACCCTTGTGGCGAACAGATACGCAGTATTTT.

This chain joins TRBV7-2 and TRBJ1-2; D possibly corresponds to TRBD1 (5 bases). CDR1 is SGHTA, CDR2 FQGNSA, per germline. The CDR3 is made up of 14 amino acids. V gave up 5 bases and J gave up 2 bases, with 12 bases separating them. CDR3 coding DNA: TGTGCCAGCAGCCCCGCCGGGGGAAACTATGGCTACACCTTC. Its protein product is CASSPAGGNYGYTF.

J is TRBJ1-5 and V is TRBV7-2; D may be TRBD1 (5 bases). The CDR3 extends over 13 amino acids. The ends were cut back, 3 bases at V and 6 bases at J, with 9 bases in the middle. Looked up from germline, CDR1 is SGHTA and CDR2 is FQGNSA. Written as DNA, the CDR3 is TGTGCCAGCAGCTTTTCGACAGTTCAGCCCCAGCATTTT. Translated, it gives CASSFSTVQPQHF.